This entry describes one TCR beta chain. This entry belongs to a study of T cell changes during pregnancy in multiple sclerosis. This CDR3 has 16 residues. V was trimmed by 3 bases and J by 2 bases, leaving 14 bases between them. CDR1 SGHAT and CDR2 FQNNGV come from the germline V gene. Sequencing was performed with immunoSEQ multiplex PCR; in TCRdb, only in-frame clones are kept and a portion is missing. The sample shows tens of thousands of clones, 80% to 95% of them seen only once. This sequence joins TRBV11-2 and TRBJ2-1, with D perhaps TRBD2 (7 bases). This TCR was recovered from a female donor with multiple sclerosis, enrolled in a pregnancy study. The source material was CD8+ T cells from peripheral blood mononuclear cells, sampled after pregnancy. CDR3 DNA sequence: TGTGCCAGCAGCTTCGGGCGGGGGCCGACCTACAATGAGCAGTTCTTC. Translation gives CASSFGRGPTYNEQFF.